The table lists the clone carrying this T cell receptor (beta chain) with a count of one. The sample originates from a study of blood T cell repertoires in COVID-19. V was trimmed by 1 base and J by 0 bases, leaving 7 bases between them. This CDR3 contains 15 residues. The germline CDR1 and CDR2 sequences are SGHTA and FQGTGA. Method: immunoSEQ multiplex PCR; TCRdb's copy keeps in-frame clones and lacks some. The sample lists tens of thousands of clones; about four fifths were seen once. The V gene is TRBV7-3, the J gene TRBJ2-1; D is unclear. The sample comprised peripheral blood. This TCR derives from a man in his sixties with COVID-19, enrolled during active disease. CDR3 in DNA: TGTGCCAGCAGCTTAATAGTTGGCTCCTACAATGAGCAGTTCTTC. Translating it yields CASSLIVGSYNEQFF.